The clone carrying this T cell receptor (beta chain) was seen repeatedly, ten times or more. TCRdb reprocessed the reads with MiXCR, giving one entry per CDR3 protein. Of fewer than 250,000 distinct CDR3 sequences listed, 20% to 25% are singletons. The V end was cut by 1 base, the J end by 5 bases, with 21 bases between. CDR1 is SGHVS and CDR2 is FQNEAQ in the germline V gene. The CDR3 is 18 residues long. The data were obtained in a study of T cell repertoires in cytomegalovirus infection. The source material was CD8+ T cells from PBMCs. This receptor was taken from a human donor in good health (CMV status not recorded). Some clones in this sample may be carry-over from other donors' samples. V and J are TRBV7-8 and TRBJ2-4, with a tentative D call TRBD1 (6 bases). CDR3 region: CASSLVSTGILRENIQYF. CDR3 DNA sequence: TGTGCCAGCAGCTTAGTTTCGACAGGAATCCTGCGGGAAAACATTCAGTACTTC.